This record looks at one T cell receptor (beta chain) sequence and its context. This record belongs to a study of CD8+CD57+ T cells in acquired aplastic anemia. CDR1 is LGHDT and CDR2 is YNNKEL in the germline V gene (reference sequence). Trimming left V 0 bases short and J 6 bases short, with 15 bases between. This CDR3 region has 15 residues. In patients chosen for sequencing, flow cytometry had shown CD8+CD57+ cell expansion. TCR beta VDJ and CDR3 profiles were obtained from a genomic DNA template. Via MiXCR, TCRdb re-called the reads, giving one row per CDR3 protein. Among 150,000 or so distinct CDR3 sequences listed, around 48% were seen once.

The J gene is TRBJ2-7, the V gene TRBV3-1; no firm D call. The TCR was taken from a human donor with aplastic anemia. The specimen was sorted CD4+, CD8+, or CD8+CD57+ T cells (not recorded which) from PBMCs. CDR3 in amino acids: CASSQDLPAMTEQYF. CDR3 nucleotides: TGTGCCAGCAGCCAAGATCTACCGGCTATGACCGAGCAGTACTTC.